The 24 T cell receptor beta chains below come from one sample, sequenced in a study of cytomegalovirus exposure and HLA in healthy donors. Profiled with immunoSEQ multiplex PCR; TCRdb holds only in-frame clones, not every one. The sample has some 100,000 clones; about 88% are singletons. Sequences were obtained from PBMCs. These receptor sequences come from a woman aged 18-29 years in good health and CMV-seronegative.

The chain combines TRBV7-9 with TRBJ1-2; D gene uncertain. The CDR3 consists of 15 residues. CDR1 and CDR2 (germline): SEHNR, FQNEAQ (reference sequence). Trimming removed 1 base from V and 2 bases from J, with 11 bases in between. The CDR3 protein is CASSLGAEINYGYTF. CDR3 coding DNA: TGTGCCAGCAGCTTAGGTGCTGAGATCAACTATGGCTACACCTTC.

The chain joins TRBV25-1 to TRBJ2-7; 10 bases are a match to TRBD1. Germline V CDR1 and CDR2: MGHDK, SYGVNS. The junction had 18 bases not matched to a gene; V was cut back by 5 bases and J by 5 bases. This CDR3 has 18 amino acids. This chain's CDR3 is CASSKGATGGGLSDEQYF. The CDR3 bases are TGTGCCAGCAGTAAAGGGGCGACAGGGGGCGGCCTTTCCGACGAGCAGTACTTC.

In the case of this clone: One end of the junction does not line up with germline, which may come from a read error. V is TRBV28 and J is TRBJ2-7; TRBD1 matches at 7 bases. The CDR3 has 11 residues. Germline V CDR1 and CDR2: MDHEN, SYDVKM. CDR3 amino acids: CASRDDRDTVF. In DNA form, the CDR3 reads TGTGCCAGCAGGGACGACAGGGATACAGTCTTC.

This chain links TRBV7-2 with TRBJ2-2; TRBD1 is a possible D gene (5 bases). The germline V gene has CDR1 SGHTA and CDR2 FQGNSA. The ends were cut back, 6 bases at V and 1 base at J, with 15 bases in the middle. This CDR3 is 16 amino acids long. CDR3 in DNA: TGTGCCAGCAGGGTAGGGGTCAACCAGAACACCGGGGAGCTGTTTTTT. Amino acids: CASRVGVNQNTGELFF.

The chain links TRBV9 to TRBJ1-1, with 11 positions matching TRBD1. From germline, CDR1 is SGDLS and CDR2 YYNGEE. This CDR3 has 15 amino acids. V was clipped by 4 bases and J by 3 bases; unmatched bases: 5. DNA for the CDR3: TGTGCCAGCAGCTTCTTGGGACAGGGGGACACTGAAGCTTTCTTT. Translation gives CASSFLGQGDTEAFF.

The genes are TRBV28 and TRBJ2-1, with 11 bases lining up with TRBD2. Germline V gives CDR1 MDHEN, CDR2 SYDVKM. V lost 5 bases to trimming and J lost 1 base; unmatched junction nucleotides: 7. The CDR3 is made up of 17 amino acids. CDR3 region: CASSPDPSGRSYNEQFF. CDR3 DNA: TGTGCCAGCAGTCCCGACCCTAGCGGGAGGTCCTACAATGAGCAGTTCTTC.

The chain employs TRBV19 and TRBJ2-7; 7 nucleotides line up with TRBD1. This CDR3 comprises 13 residues. V was clipped by 2 bases and J by 6 bases; unmatched bases: 4. Germline V gene lookup returns CDR1 LNHDA and CDR2 SQIVND (reference sequence). In DNA form, the CDR3 reads TGTGCCAGTAGTATACCAACAGGGGTCGAGCAGTACTTC. Its translation: CASSIPTGVEQYF.

The V gene is TRBV21-1, the J gene TRBJ2-2; TRBD1 is the table's D call and was not checked against the DNA. TRBV21-1 is assigned pseudogene status. The CDR3 has 15 residues. CDR3 region: CASSKVGTNTGELFF. The CDR3 DNA follows: TGTGCCAGCAGCAAAGTGGGGACAAACACCGGGGAGCTGTTTTTT.

The genes are TRBV6-5 and TRBJ2-2; TRBD1 aligns across 9 bases. Unmatched junction bases numbered 4, after V lost 7 bases and J lost 7 bases. CDR3 size: 13 residues. Germline V gene lookup returns CDR1 MNHEY and CDR2 SVGAGI. CDR3 sequence reads: CASNRGQSGELFF. For the CDR3, the DNA is TGTGCCAGCAACAGGGGGCAAAGCGGGGAGCTGTTTTTT.

This chain joins TRBV27 and TRBJ1-5, with TRBD1 matching over 7 bases. Germline values: CDR1 MNHEY, CDR2 SMNVEV (reference sequence). V was clipped by 3 bases and J by 5 bases; unmatched bases: 10. CDR3 length: 16 amino acids. This chain's CDR3 is CASSFYRQGPDQPQHF. CDR3 DNA: TGTGCCAGCAGTTTTTACCGACAGGGCCCCGATCAGCCCCAGCATTTT.

The chain uses TRBV19 and TRBJ1-1; D perhaps matches TRBD1 (6 bases). Germline lookup yields CDR1 LNHDA and CDR2 SQIVND (reference sequence). The V gene lost 3 bases and the J gene lost 7 bases, with 12 bases spanning the gap. This CDR3 is built from 13 residues. The CDR3 DNA is TGTGCCAGTAGTATCGTCGCAGGGGATGAAGCTTTCTTT. This encodes CASSIVAGDEAFF.

This rearrangement joins TRBV5-1 to TRBJ1-2; tentatively, D is TRBD1 (5 bases). V lost 0 bases to trimming and J lost 2 bases, with 11 bases between them. This CDR3 has 15 amino acids. From germline, CDR1 is SGHRS and CDR2 YFSETQ. The CDR3 DNA reads as TGCGCCAGCAGCTTGGGCGGGGGATCCAACTATGGCTACACCTTC. Its protein product is CASSLGGGSNYGYTF.

The rearrangement joins TRBV2 to TRBJ1-5; D may be TRBD1 (6 bases). This CDR3 has 13 residues. In germline, CDR1 is SNHLY, CDR2 FYNNEI. V was trimmed by 4 bases and J by 7 bases, leaving 11 bases between them. The CDR3 loop reads CASSVDQGQPQHF. The CDR3 DNA sequence: TGTGCCAGCAGTGTTGACCAGGGGCAGCCCCAGCATTTT.

The gene calls are TRBV4-2 and TRBJ2-7; 9 positions agree with TRBD2. CDR3 size: 16 residues. Unmatched junction bases numbered 8, after V lost 0 bases and J lost 5 bases. CDR1 is LGHNA, CDR2 YNFKEQ, per germline. The CDR3 nucleotides read TGTGCCAGCAGCCAAGATCTTGCGGGGGGGCAGAACGAGCAGTACTTC. Protein: CASSQDLAGGQNEQYF.

The chain joins TRBV5-6 to TRBJ2-4; D is unclear. Germline V gives CDR1 SGHDT, CDR2 YYEEEE. Trimming removed 3 bases from V and 0 bases from J, with 13 bases in between. The CDR3 spans 16 residues. The CDR3 sequence is CASSYTRGIAKNIQYF. For the CDR3, the DNA is TGTGCCAGCAGCTACACACGAGGCATAGCCAAAAACATTCAGTACTTC.

The chain couples TRBV5-1 to TRBJ1-2, with no clear D. The CDR3 is 16 residues long. Germline V lookup: CDR1 SGHRS, CDR2 YFSETQ. The ends were cut back, 0 bases at V and 1 base at J, with 13 bases in the middle. The CDR3 sequence is CASSLAAGDGNYGYTF. Written as DNA, the CDR3 is TGCGCCAGCAGCTTGGCGGCAGGTGACGGTAACTATGGCTACACCTTC. Filled out from reference TRBV5-1 and TRBJ1-2, the complete variable domain reads KAGVTQTPRYLIKTRGQQVTLSCSPISGHRSVSWYQQTPGQGLQFLFEYFSETQRNKGNFPGRFSGRQFSNSRSEMNVSTLELGDSALYLCASSLAAGDGNYGYTFGSGTRLTVV.

V usage is TRBV9 and J usage is TRBJ2-1, with 8 nucleotides matching TRBD2. CDR1 and CDR2 (germline): SGDLS, YYNGEE. V dropped 4 bases and J dropped 7; count of bases not matched to a gene: 10. The CDR3 has 15 residues. The CDR3 DNA follows: TGTGCCAGCAGCTCTCGATCGGGGGGGTTGAATGAGCAGTTCTTC. Protein: CASSSRSGGLNEQFF.

The genes are TRBV19 and TRBJ1-6; unclear D gene. Trimming took off 6 bases at V and 6 bases at J, with 15 bases between the two ends. Germline loops: CDR1 LNHDA, CDR2 SQIVND (reference sequence). The CDR3 sequence is 15 residues long. CDR3 bases: TGTGCCAGTAGGTCCGCGGTTCCAACTAATTCACCCCTCCACTTT. This gives the protein CASRSAVPTNSPLHF.

The chain combines TRBV28 with TRBJ2-7; unclear D gene. Trimming removed 10 bases at V and 13 bases at J, with 14 bases between. Germline CDR1 MDHEN, CDR2 SYDVKM. The CDR3 is 9 amino acids. The CDR3 nucleotides are TGTGCCAATCCCGGGTCCGACTACTTC. Amino acids: CANPGSDYF.

The V call is TRBV29-1, the J call TRBJ2-7; D gene unclear. V lost 4 bases to trimming and J lost 0 bases, with 10 bases between them. The CDR3 spans 13 residues. Germline loops: CDR1 SQVTM, CDR2 ANQGSEA. The CDR3 coding sequence is TGCAGCGTTGCGATACAGAACTCCTACGAGCAGTACTTC. Its translation is CSVAIQNSYEQYF.

J is TRBJ2-7 and V is TRBV11-1; D uncertain. V was clipped by 6 bases and J by 2 bases, with 14 bases between them. CDR3 length equals 14 residues. Germline loops: CDR1 SGHAT, CDR2 FQDESV (reference sequence). DNA for the CDR3: TGTGCCAGCAGGCCAGCCACAGATGCCTACGAGCAGTACTTC. The encoded protein is CASRPATDAYEQYF.

The V gene is TRBV13, the J gene TRBJ2-5; TRBD2 matches at 9 bases. Trimming removed 7 bases from V and 8 bases from J; junction bases left unmatched: 8. Germline CDR1 reads PRHDT; CDR2 reads FYEKMQ (reference sequence). The CDR3 is 13 residues long. CDR3 nucleotides: TGTGCCAGCATCCTCCGCGGGGGGGTCACCCAGTACTTC. This sequence encodes CASILRGGVTQYF.

The rearrangement links TRBV5-4 to TRBJ2-5; 9 bases align to TRBD1. Germline V gene lookup returns CDR1 SGHNT and CDR2 YYREEE (reference sequence). J lost 4 bases, V lost 0 bases, and 13 bases had no gene match. CDR3 length equals 18 residues. DNA of the CDR3: TGTGCCAGCAGCTTGGTGGGACAGGGACAAAACTCCCCAGAGACCCAGTACTTC. This codes for CASSLVGQGQNSPETQYF.

The chain carries TRBV28 and TRBJ1-1; D ambiguous. This CDR3 has 14 amino acids. V was clipped by 3 bases and J by 0 bases, with 8 bases between them. Germline CDR1 is MDHEN and CDR2 is SYDVKM. CDR3 nucleotides: TGTGCCAGCAGTTTTCCTAATGTGAACACTGAAGCTTTCTTT. This gives the protein CASSFPNVNTEAFF.